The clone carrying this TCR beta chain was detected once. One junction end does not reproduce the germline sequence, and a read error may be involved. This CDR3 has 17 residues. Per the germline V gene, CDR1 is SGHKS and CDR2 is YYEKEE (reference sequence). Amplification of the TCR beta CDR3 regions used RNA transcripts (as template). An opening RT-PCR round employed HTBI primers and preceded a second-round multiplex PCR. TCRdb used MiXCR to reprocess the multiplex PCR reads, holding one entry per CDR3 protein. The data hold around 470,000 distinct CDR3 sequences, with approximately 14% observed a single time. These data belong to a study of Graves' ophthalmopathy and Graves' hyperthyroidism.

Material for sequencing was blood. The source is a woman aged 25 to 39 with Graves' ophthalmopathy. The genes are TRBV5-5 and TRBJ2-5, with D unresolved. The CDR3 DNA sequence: TGCGGCAGCAGCTTAATCCCTATTGACCAGAGTCAAGAGACCCAGTACTTC. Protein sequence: CGSSLIPIDQSQETQYF.